This is a list of T cell receptor beta chains from one sample in a study of beta chain features in type 1 diabetes. The data were produced by immunoSEQ multiplex PCR, yet TCRdb's version contains in-frame clones alone and is incomplete. The sample holds roughly 220,000 clones, 16% seen once. The sample taken for sequencing was naive CD4+ T cells from blood. Receptors were obtained from a young man with type 1 diabetes. Both conserved end residues are part of each CDR3. A D gene is named only where the DNA matches it firmly. Clone size is shown for a subset of rows, as once, few, many or a class of expanded clone.

D gene: TRBD1
V gene: TRBV7-8
clone size: -
J gene: TRBJ2-7
CDR3 DNA: TGTGCCAGCAGCGCCCGACAGGGTACCTCCTACGAGCAGTACTTC
CDR3 protein: CASSARQGTSYEQYF

D gene: -
V gene: TRBV7-9
clone size: -
J gene: TRBJ2-3
CDR3 DNA: TGTGCCAGCACACCAAAAGACCTCCGTACGCAGTATTTT
CDR3 protein: CASTPKDLRTQYF

D gene: -
V gene: TRBV6-1
clone size: -
J gene: TRBJ2-7
CDR3 DNA: TGTGCCAGCAGTGAAGCACTTCCGTACGAGCAGTACTTC
CDR3 protein: CASSEALPYEQYF

D gene: TRBD2
V gene: TRBV29-1
clone size: -
J gene: TRBJ2-1
CDR3 DNA: TGCAGCGCCGGGGGACTAGCGGGAGGGCTTCTCTACAATGAGCAGTTCTTC
CDR3 protein: CSAGGLAGGLLYNEQFF

D gene: TRBD2
V gene: TRBV7-3
clone size: -
J gene: TRBJ2-3
CDR3 DNA: TGTGCCAGCAGCTCCGGGACTAGCGGGAGCGTGCAGTATTTT
CDR3 protein: CASSSGTSGSVQYF

D gene: -
V gene: TRBV30
clone size: -
J gene: TRBJ1-2
CDR3 DNA: TGTGCCTGCAGGGACTCGAACACCTATGGCTACACCTTC
CDR3 protein: CACRDSNTYGYTF

D gene: TRBD1
V gene: TRBV5-1
clone size: few
J gene: TRBJ2-3
CDR3 DNA: TGCGCCAGCAGCGCTACGGGACAGAACACAGATACGCAGTATTTT
CDR3 protein: CASSATGQNTDTQYF

D gene: TRBD1
V gene: TRBV11-1
clone size: -
J gene: TRBJ2-2
CDR3 DNA: TGTGCCAGCAGACCCGAGACAGGGTACACCGGGGAGCTGTTTTTT
CDR3 protein: CASRPETGYTGELFF

D gene: -
V gene: TRBV30
clone size: -
J gene: TRBJ1-1
CDR3 DNA: TGTGCCTGGAGTACGGACTTCGGCACTGAAGCTTTCTTT
CDR3 protein: CAWSTDFGTEAFF

D gene: -
V gene: TRBV5-1
clone size: -
J gene: TRBJ2-3
CDR3 DNA: TGCGCCAGCAGCAGCGACAGAGAGGCAGATACGCAGTATTTT
CDR3 protein: CASSSDREADTQYF

D gene: TRBD1
V gene: TRBV7-9
clone size: few
J gene: TRBJ2-3
CDR3 DNA: TGTGCCAGCAGCCCGACAGGGGGGGTCCATACGCAGTATTTT
CDR3 protein: CASSPTGGVHTQYF

D gene: -
V gene: TRBV15
clone size: -
J gene: TRBJ2-5
CDR3 DNA: TGTGCCACCAGCAGGGGTTCTAGCGTTGTGGGAGAGACCCAGTACTTC
CDR3 protein: CATSRGSSVVGETQYF

D gene: TRBD2
V gene: TRBV7-8
clone size: -
J gene: TRBJ2-1
CDR3 DNA: TGTGCCAGCCGAATTGGCAGGACTAGCGGAAACAATGAGCAGTTCTTC
CDR3 protein: CASRIGRTSGNNEQFF

D gene: -
V gene: TRBV5-1
clone size: -
J gene: TRBJ2-2
CDR3 DNA: TGCGCCAGCAGCTTGGACGGAGCGAACACCGGGGAGCTGTTTTTT
CDR3 protein: CASSLDGANTGELFF

D gene: -
V gene: TRBV18
clone size: -
J gene: TRBJ2-3
CDR3 DNA: TGTGCCAGCTTAACAGGGACCTTCACAGATACGCAGTATTTT
CDR3 protein: CASLTGTFTDTQYF

D gene: -
V gene: TRBV28
clone size: -
J gene: TRBJ2-6
CDR3 DNA: TGTGCCAGCAGTTCCACAGGGTCTGGGGCCAACGTCCTGACTTTC
CDR3 protein: CASSSTGSGANVLTF

D gene: -
V gene: TRBV29-1
clone size: -
J gene: TRBJ1-4
CDR3 DNA: TGCAGCTTAGGGTGGGGGTCTGGTGAAAAACTGTTTTTT
CDR3 protein: CSLGWGSGEKLFF

D gene: -
V gene: TRBV30
clone size: few
J gene: TRBJ1-3
CDR3 DNA: TGTGCCTGGAGTGTCGGTAACACCATATATTTT
CDR3 protein: CAWSVGNTIYF

D gene: -
V gene: TRBV23-1
clone size: -
J gene: TRBJ2-1
CDR3 DNA: TGCGCCAGCAGTCCAGGACGGACGACTGCTGCCTACAATGAGCAGTTCTTC
CDR3 protein: CASSPGRTTAAYNEQFF

D gene: -
V gene: TRBV11-2
clone size: -
J gene: TRBJ2-7
CDR3 DNA: TGTGCCAGCAGCCGAAGGGACCGGTCCTACGAGCAGTACTTC
CDR3 protein: CASSRRDRSYEQYF

D gene: -
V gene: TRBV30
clone size: few
J gene: TRBJ2-3
CDR3 DNA: TGTGCCTGGAGTGTAGGGGCCGTCGGATACCGCCCCTATACGCAGTATTTT
CDR3 protein: CAWSVGAVGYRPYTQYF

D gene: TRBD1
V gene: TRBV9
clone size: -
J gene: TRBJ1-1
CDR3 DNA: TGTGCCAGCTCGGCGGACAGGAGGAACACTGAAGCTTTCTTT
CDR3 protein: CASSADRRNTEAFF

D gene: -
V gene: TRBV30
clone size: -
J gene: TRBJ2-3
CDR3 DNA: TGTGCCTGGAGCCCCGGGCAAAGCACAGATACGCAGTATTTT
CDR3 protein: CAWSPGQSTDTQYF

D gene: -
V gene: TRBV20-1
clone size: few
J gene: TRBJ1-2
CDR3 DNA: TGCAGTGCTATCCTTCTAAGGGGCTACACCTTC
CDR3 protein: CSAILLRGYTF

D gene: TRBD2
V gene: TRBV6-1
clone size: -
J gene: TRBJ2-3
CDR3 DNA: TGTGCCAGCAGTGAAAAGGCGGGAGGGCCTCCAGATACGCAGTATTTT
CDR3 protein: CASSEKAGGPPDTQYF

D gene: TRBD1
V gene: TRBV6-6
clone size: few
J gene: TRBJ2-1
CDR3 DNA: TGTGCCAGCAGTTGGGACAGGGCCCCTGGAAATGAGCAGTTCTTC
CDR3 protein: CASSWDRAPGNEQFF

D gene: -
V gene: TRBV30
clone size: -
J gene: TRBJ1-1
CDR3 DNA: TGTGCCTGGAGCGGACAGCCGAACACTGAAGCTTTCTTT
CDR3 protein: CAWSGQPNTEAFF

D gene: TRBD2
V gene: TRBV15
clone size: -
J gene: TRBJ2-1
CDR3 DNA: TGTGCCACCAGCAGAGGCGGGAGTCTCTGGAATGAGCAGTTCTTC
CDR3 protein: CATSRGGSLWNEQFF

D gene: -
V gene: TRBV7-2
clone size: few
J gene: TRBJ2-3
CDR3 DNA: TGTGCCAGCAGCTTAACGGGGAACACAGATACGCAGTATTTT
CDR3 protein: CASSLTGNTDTQYF

D gene: TRBD2
V gene: TRBV30
clone size: -
J gene: TRBJ2-1
CDR3 DNA: TGTGCCTGGAGTGTCGCGGGAGGAGCCTACAATGAGCAGTTCTTC
CDR3 protein: CAWSVAGGAYNEQFF

D gene: -
V gene: TRBV6-1
clone size: -
J gene: TRBJ1-1
CDR3 DNA: TGTGCCTCGGCAAATACAAGGAACACTGAAGCTTTCTTT
CDR3 protein: CASANTRNTEAFF

D gene: -
V gene: TRBV2
clone size: few
J gene: TRBJ2-5
CDR3 DNA: TGTGCCAGCAGTGTGCTGACTGGCCAAGAGACCCAGTACTTC
CDR3 protein: CASSVLTGQETQYF

D gene: TRBD1
V gene: TRBV7-9
clone size: -
J gene: TRBJ2-1
CDR3 DNA: TGTGCCAGCAGGCCCCTGACAGGGACCTACAATGAGCAGTTCTTC
CDR3 protein: CASRPLTGTYNEQFF

D gene: -
V gene: TRBV7-2
clone size: few
J gene: TRBJ2-5
CDR3 DNA: TGTGCCAGCAGCCGCCTACTAGAGGCGGTCCAAGCGACCCAGTACTTC
CDR3 protein: CASSRLLEAVQATQYF

D gene: -
V gene: TRBV7-2
clone size: once
J gene: TRBJ2-3
CDR3 DNA: TGTGCCAGCAGCTTTAAGGGCGAAGATACGCAGTATTTT
CDR3 protein: CASSFKGEDTQYF

D gene: -
V gene: TRBV27
clone size: -
J gene: TRBJ1-1
CDR3 DNA: TGTGCCAGCAGTTTAGATGCAGTTAGGGTCGACACTGAAGCTTTCTTT
CDR3 protein: CASSLDAVRVDTEAFF

D gene: -
V gene: TRBV28
clone size: -
J gene: TRBJ2-1
CDR3 DNA: TGTGCCAGCAGTTTAGGGCGGCAGGGCCTACGGAATGAGCAGTTCTTC
CDR3 protein: CASSLGRQGLRNEQFF

D gene: -
V gene: TRBV30
clone size: -
J gene: TRBJ2-1
CDR3 DNA: TGTGCCTGGAGTGTTCGAGGATTGGCCAATGAGCAGTTCTTC
CDR3 protein: CAWSVRGLANEQFF

D gene: TRBD1
V gene: TRBV16
clone size: -
J gene: TRBJ1-4
CDR3 DNA: TGTGCCAGCTCCCCTGCGGGACAGCGGAATGAAAAACTGTTTTTT
CDR3 protein: CASSPAGQRNEKLFF

D gene: TRBD1
V gene: TRBV28
clone size: once
J gene: TRBJ1-1
CDR3 DNA: TGTGCCAGCAGTCGCCCCGGGAGGCAGGGGGCTCCGAGGCGGGGAGCTTTCTTT
CDR3 protein: CASSRPGRQGAPRRGAFF

D gene: -
V gene: TRBV4-1
clone size: -
J gene: TRBJ2-7
CDR3 DNA: TGCGCCAGCAGCCAATCGGGGGCCGCCTACGAGCAGTACTTC
CDR3 protein: CASSQSGAAYEQYF

D gene: TRBD2
V gene: TRBV27
clone size: -
J gene: TRBJ2-7
CDR3 DNA: TGTGCCACCCTCAGCGGGGCCTACGAGCAGTACTTC
CDR3 protein: CATLSGAYEQYF

D gene: TRBD2
V gene: TRBV7-9
clone size: -
J gene: TRBJ2-7
CDR3 DNA: TGTGCCAGCAGCTCAATCTCGGGCCTAGCGGCCTACGAGCAGTACTTC
CDR3 protein: CASSSISGLAAYEQYF

D gene: -
V gene: TRBV7-9
clone size: few
J gene: TRBJ2-7
CDR3 DNA: TGTGCCAGCAGCTTAAGCTACGAGCAGTACTTC
CDR3 protein: CASSLSYEQYF

D gene: -
V gene: TRBV30
clone size: few
J gene: TRBJ1-2
CDR3 DNA: TGTGCCTGGAGTGTAGTCGGGAGAGGGAGCTACACCTTC
CDR3 protein: CAWSVVGRGSYTF

D gene: -
V gene: TRBV11-2
clone size: few
J gene: TRBJ2-1
CDR3 DNA: TGTGCCAGCAGCTTAGATCAGAGCTCCTACAATGAGCAGTTCTTC
CDR3 protein: CASSLDQSSYNEQFF

D gene: TRBD2
V gene: TRBV19
clone size: -
J gene: TRBJ2-7
CDR3 DNA: TGTGCCAGTAGTCTGGGACTAGCGGGACCCTACGAGCAGTACTTC
CDR3 protein: CASSLGLAGPYEQYF

D gene: TRBD1
V gene: TRBV9
clone size: -
J gene: TRBJ2-4
CDR3 DNA: TGTGCCAGCAGCGTAGTGTTGGTACAGGGGATAGCCAAAAACATTCAGTACTTC
CDR3 protein: CASSVVLVQGIAKNIQYF